This TCR beta chain appears in the sequencing data of a study of pediatric ulcerative colitis. The assay was immunoSEQ multiplex PCR, and TCRdb's table has in-frame clones only and misses some. Counted here are about 60,000 clones, approximately 87% occurring once; the ten biggest clones make up approximately 1.5%. J gave up 0 bases and V 4 bases, and 6 bases lay outside the gene matches. The germline CDR1 and CDR2 sequences are LGHNA and YSLEER. The CDR3 spans 16 residues. The chain carries TRBV4-3 and TRBJ2-3; 8 positions match TRBD2. The receptor's source is a boy aged 5-17 years who was a control in a study of pediatric ulcerative colitis. Sample: blood. The DNA of the CDR3 is TGCGCCAGCAGCCTAGCGGGGAGAGCTAGCACAGATACGCAGTATTTT. Its translation is CASSLAGRASTDTQYF.